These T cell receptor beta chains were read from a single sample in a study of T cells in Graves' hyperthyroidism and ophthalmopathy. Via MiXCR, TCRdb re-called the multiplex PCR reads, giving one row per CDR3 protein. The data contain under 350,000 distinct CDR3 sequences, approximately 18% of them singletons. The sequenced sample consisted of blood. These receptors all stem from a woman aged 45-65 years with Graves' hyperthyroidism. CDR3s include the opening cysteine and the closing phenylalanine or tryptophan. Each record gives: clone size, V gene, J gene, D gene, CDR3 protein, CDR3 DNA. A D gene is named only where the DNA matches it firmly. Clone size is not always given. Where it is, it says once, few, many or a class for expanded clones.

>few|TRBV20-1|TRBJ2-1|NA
CSALSLDGPYNEQFF
TGCAGTGCCTTAAGCCTGGACGGACCCTACAATGAGCAGTTCTTC
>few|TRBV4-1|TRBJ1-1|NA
CASSQERAGVNTEAFF
TGCGCCAGCAGCCAAGAGAGGGCAGGAGTGAACACTGAAGCTTTCTTT
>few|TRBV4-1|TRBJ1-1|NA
CASSQTWTVIAEAFF
TGCGCCAGCAGCCAAACATGGACAGTAATCGCTGAAGCTTTCTTT
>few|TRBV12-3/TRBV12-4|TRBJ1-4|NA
CASSPGGGEKLFF
TGTGCCAGCAGCCCTGGGGGGGGGGAAAAACTGTTTTTT
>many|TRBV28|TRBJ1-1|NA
CASWYTEAFF
TGTGCCAGCTGGTACACTGAAGCTTTCTTT
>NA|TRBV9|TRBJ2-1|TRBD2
CASSVGAGGYNEQFF
TGTGCCAGCAGCGTAGGTGCGGGAGGGTACAATGAGCAGTTCTTC
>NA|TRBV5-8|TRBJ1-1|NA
CASSQWAGAPNTEAFF
TGCGCCAGCAGCCAATGGGCAGGGGCCCCGAACACTGAAGCTTTCTTT
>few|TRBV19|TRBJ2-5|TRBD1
CASSPPGTAKETQYF
TGTGCCAGTAGTCCACCGGGGACAGCCAAAGAGACCCAGTACTTC
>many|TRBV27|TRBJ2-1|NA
CASSFYLGYNEQFF
TGTGCCAGCAGTTTTTACCTGGGCTACAATGAGCAGTTCTTC
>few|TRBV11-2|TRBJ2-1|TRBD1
CASSLGLVTGGNEQFF
TGTGCCAGCAGCTTAGGTCTCGTGACAGGGGGTAATGAGCAGTTCTTC
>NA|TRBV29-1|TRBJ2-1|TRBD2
CSGQTSGSSIEQFF
TGCAGCGGCCAGACTAGCGGGAGTAGTATTGAGCAGTTCTTC
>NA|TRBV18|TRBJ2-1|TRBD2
CASSPKASGTYNEQFF
TGTGCCAGCTCACCAAAGGCTAGCGGGACCTACAATGAGCAGTTCTTC
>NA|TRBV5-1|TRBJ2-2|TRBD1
CASSWQGDPNTGELFF
TGCGCCAGCAGCTGGCAGGGGGACCCGAACACCGGGGAGCTGTTTTTT
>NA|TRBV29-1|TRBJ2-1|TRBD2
CSVLGLATPSYNEQFF
TGCAGCGTTCTAGGACTAGCCACACCTTCCTACAATGAGCAGTTCTTC
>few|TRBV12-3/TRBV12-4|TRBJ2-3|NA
CASSPHPGRGTDTQYF
TGTGCCAGCAGTCCCCACCCCGGCCGGGGCACAGATACGCAGTATTTT
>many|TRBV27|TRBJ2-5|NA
CASSSRQGRETQYF
TGTGCCAGCAGTTCCCGGCAGGGAAGGGAGACCCAGTACTTC
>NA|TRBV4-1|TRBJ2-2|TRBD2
CASSQVSSGGNTGELFF
TGCGCCAGCAGCCAAGTCTCGAGCGGGGGGAACACCGGGGAGCTGTTTTTT
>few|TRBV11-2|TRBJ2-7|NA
CASSLFPRADEQYF
TGTGCCAGCAGTTTATTCCCACGCGCGGACGAGCAGTACTTC
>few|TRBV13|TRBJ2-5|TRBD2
CASSREGSREAQYF
TGTGCCAGCAGTCGGGAGGGGTCGAGGGAGGCCCAGTACTTC
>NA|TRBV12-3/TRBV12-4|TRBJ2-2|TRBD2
CASSLAGRFTGELFF
TGTGCCAGCAGTTTAGCCGGGAGGTTCACCGGGGAGCTGTTTTTT
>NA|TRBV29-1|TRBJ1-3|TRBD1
CSVTDRAGNTIYF
TGCAGCGTCACCGACAGGGCTGGAAACACCATATATTTT
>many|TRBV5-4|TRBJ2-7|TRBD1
CASSPGQGAYEQYF
TGTGCCAGCAGCCCGGGACAGGGGGCCTACGAGCAGTACTTC
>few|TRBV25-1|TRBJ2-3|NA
CASSEWADNTQYF
TGTGCCAGCAGTGAATGGGCAGATAATACGCAGTATTTT
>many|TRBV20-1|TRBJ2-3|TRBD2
CSAGTSDTDTQYF
TGCAGTGCTGGGACTAGCGACACAGATACGCAGTATTTT
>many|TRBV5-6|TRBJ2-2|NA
CASRYRVHTGELFF
TGTGCCAGCAGGTACAGGGTGCACACCGGGGAGCTGTTTTTT
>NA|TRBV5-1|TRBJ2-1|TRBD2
CASSHPDFGTSVYNEQFF
TGCGCCAGCAGCCACCCCGATTTCGGGACTAGCGTCTACAATGAGCAGTTCTTC
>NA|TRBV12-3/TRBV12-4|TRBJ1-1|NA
CASSLGRGLEAFF
TGTGCCAGCAGTCTAGGACGGGGCCTGGAAGCTTTCTTT
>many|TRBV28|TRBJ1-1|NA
CASSLRMQHTEAFF
TGTGCCAGCAGTTTAAGGATGCAGCACACTGAAGCTTTCTTT
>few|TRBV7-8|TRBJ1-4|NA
CASSSFSNLEKLFF
TGTGCCAGCAGTTCGTTCTCGAACCTTGAAAAACTGTTTTTT
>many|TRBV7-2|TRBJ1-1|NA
CASSLRLNTEAFF
TGTGCCAGCAGCTTAAGGTTAAACACTGAAGCTTTCTTT
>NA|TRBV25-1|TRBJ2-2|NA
CASSEIRPPLGLTGELFF
TGTGCCAGCAGTGAAATCCGACCTCCCTTGGGCTTAACCGGGGAGCTGTTTTTT
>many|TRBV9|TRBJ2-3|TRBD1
CASSIRTGLTDTQYF
TGTGCCAGCAGCATTAGGACAGGACTCACAGATACGCAGTATTTT
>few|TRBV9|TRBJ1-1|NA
CAGGSGPYRTEAFF
TGTGCCGGTGGATCTGGGCCCTATCGGACTGAAGCTTTCTTT
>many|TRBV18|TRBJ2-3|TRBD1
CASSRRTGSTDTQYF
TGTGCCAGCTCAAGGCGGACAGGAAGCACAGATACGCAGTATTTT
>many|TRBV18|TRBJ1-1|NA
CASSPSPPGEAFF
TGTGCCAGCTCACCCTCCCCCCCCGGGGAAGCTTTCTTT
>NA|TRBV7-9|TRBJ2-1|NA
CASSSRPGYNEQFF
TGTGCCAGCAGCTCACGTCCCGGATACAATGAGCAGTTCTTC
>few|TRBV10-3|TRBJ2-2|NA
CAISETGALGGELFF
TGTGCCATCAGTGAAACGGGGGCTCTGGGCGGGGAGCTGTTTTTT
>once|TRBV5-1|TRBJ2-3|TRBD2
CASSLTGASGRADDTQYF
TGCGCCAGCAGCTTGACAGGGGCAAGCGGGAGGGCCGACGATACGCAGTATTTT
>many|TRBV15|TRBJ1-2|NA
CATSRDLGTWDGYTF
TGTGCCACCAGCAGAGATCTGGGCACCTGGGATGGCTACACCTTC
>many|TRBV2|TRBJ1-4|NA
CASSGGRDEKLFF
TGTGCCAGCTCCGGGGGGCGCGATGAAAAACTGTTTTTT
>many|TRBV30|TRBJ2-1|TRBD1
CAFTGQGGDEQFF
TGTGCCTTTACGGGACAGGGAGGCGATGAGCAGTTCTTC
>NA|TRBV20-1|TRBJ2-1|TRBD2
CSGYTLRLAGGQGDNEQFF
TGCAGTGGTTACACGTTGAGACTAGCGGGGGGGCAAGGTGACAATGAGCAGTTCTTC
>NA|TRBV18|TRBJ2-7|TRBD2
CASSPLWGGPAVGEQYF
TGTGCCAGCTCACCTCTCTGGGGAGGGCCGGCTGTAGGCGAGCAGTACTTC
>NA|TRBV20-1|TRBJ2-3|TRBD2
CSAVPFSGRDPLQYF
TGCAGTGCCGTCCCCTTTAGCGGGAGGGACCCATTGCAGTATTTT
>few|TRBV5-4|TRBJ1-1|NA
CASSLIGTNTEAFF
TGTGCCAGCAGCTTGATCGGGACGAACACTGAAGCTTTCTTT
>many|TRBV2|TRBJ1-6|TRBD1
CASRLRTGGVSPLHF
TGTGCCAGCAGGCTACGGACAGGGGGCGTTTCTCCCCTCCACTTT
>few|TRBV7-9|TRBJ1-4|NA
CASSLAYRTEEKLFF
TGTGCCAGCAGCTTAGCGTATCGGACGGAGGAAAAACTGTTTTTT
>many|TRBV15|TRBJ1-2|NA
CATSRDWAGSYGYTF
TGTGCCACCAGCAGAGATTGGGCAGGTTCATATGGCTACACCTTC
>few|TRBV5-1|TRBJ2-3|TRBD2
CASSSLPTSPTTDTQYF
TGCGCCAGCAGCTCTCTCCCGACTAGCCCTACCACAGATACGCAGTATTTT
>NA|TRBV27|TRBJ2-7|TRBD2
CASSPGTSGRNEQYF
TGTGCCAGCAGCCCCGGGACTAGCGGGAGGAACGAGCAGTACTTC
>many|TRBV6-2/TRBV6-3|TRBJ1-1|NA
CASSYETSSTEAFF
TGTGCCAGCAGTTACGAGACCTCCTCCACTGAAGCTTTCTTT
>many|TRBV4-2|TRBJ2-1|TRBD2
CASSLGLAGGPLQPSSYNEQFF
TGTGCCAGCAGCCTGGGACTAGCGGGAGGACCCTTACAACCAAGCTCCTACAATGAGCAGTTCTTC
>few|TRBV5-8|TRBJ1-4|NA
CASSRALGGRWEKLFF
TGTGCCAGCAGCCGGGCCCTGGGAGGACGGTGGGAAAAACTGTTTTTT
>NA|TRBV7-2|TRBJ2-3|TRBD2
CASGLAGANTDTQYF
TGTGCCAGCGGGCTAGCGGGGGCGAACACAGATACGCAGTATTTT
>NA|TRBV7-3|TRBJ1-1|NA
CASSPNSGAATEAFF
TGTGCCAGCAGCCCGAACTCCGGGGCGGCCACTGAAGCTTTCTTT
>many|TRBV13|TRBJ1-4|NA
CASSLFSDGKLFF
TGTGCCAGCAGCTTATTCTCCGATGGAAAACTGTTTTTT
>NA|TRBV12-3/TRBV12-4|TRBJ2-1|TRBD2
CASTGTSGGAKQFF
TGTGCCAGCACCGGGACTAGCGGGGGGGCCAAGCAGTTCTTC
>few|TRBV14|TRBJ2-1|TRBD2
CASSQPRGVAEINEQFF
TGTGCCAGCAGCCAACCCCGGGGGGTAGCGGAAATCAATGAGCAGTTCTTC